Following are 8 T cell receptor beta chains from one sample sequenced in a study of identifying expanded T cells in peripheral blood. Repertoires were generated with immunoSEQ multiplex PCR, while TCRdb's copy carries only in-frame clones and drops some. This sample has around 100,000 clones, with about 89% found just once. Sequenced input: blood. The receptors derive from a person aged 18 to 70 in good health.

The chain combines TRBV7-2 with TRBJ1-5; the D gene is possibly TRBD1 (6 bases). The CDR3 has 15 amino acids. Germline values: CDR1 SGHTA, CDR2 FQGNSA. V dropped 3 bases and J dropped 3 bases, with 12 bases sitting between them. The CDR3 reads CASSFDRNPNQPQHF. CDR3 DNA: TGTGCCAGCAGCTTTGACAGGAACCCCAATCAGCCCCAGCATTTT.

Concerning this clone: The junction does not match germline at one end; this may be a read error. The chain has TRBV10-2 and TRBJ1-2; TRBD1 matches 8 bases. CDR3 length: 13 amino acids. CDR1 is WSHSY, CDR2 SAAADI, per germline. CDR3 nucleotides: TGTGCCAGCAGGACTACAGGGGGATATGGCTACACCTTC. Protein: CASRTTGGYGYTF.

The sample holds a few counts of this clone. This chain uses TRBV14 with TRBJ2-7; TRBD1 agrees at 9 bases. This CDR3 is 12 amino acids long. CDR1 is SGHDN and CDR2 is FVKESK in the germline V gene. Germline trimming cut 5 bases from V and 6 bases from J; bases unmatched to any gene: 2. In DNA form, the CDR3 reads TGTGCCAGCAGCTGGGACAGGGTCGAGCAGTACTTC. This encodes CASSWDRVEQYF.

The genes are TRBV5-1 and TRBJ2-7, with 7 bases aligning to TRBD1. Trimming cost V 4 bases and J 4 bases; bases outside gene matches: 20. Per germline, CDR1 SGHRS and CDR2 YFSETQ. This CDR3 has 18 amino acids. This CDR3 is CASSTSSAGGLLGYEQYF. The DNA of the CDR3 is TGCGCCAGCAGCACAAGCTCGGCAGGGGGATTGCTTGGGTACGAGCAGTACTTC. The entire variable domain, with the rest obtained from reference TRBV5-1 and TRBJ2-7, is as follows: KAGVTQTPRYLIKTRGQQVTLSCSPISGHRSVSWYQQTPGQGLQFLFEYFSETQRNKGNFPGRFSGRQFSNSRSEMNVSTLELGDSALYLCASSTSSAGGLLGYEQYFGPGTRLTVT.

This clone was picked up one time. The V and J genes are TRBV28 and TRBJ1-1; the match to TRBD1 covers 7 bases. Germline CDR1 and CDR2: MDHEN and SYDVKM. CDR3 length: 18 amino acids. Unmatched junction bases numbered 21, after V lost 6 bases and J lost 5 bases. Here the CDR3 DNA reads TGTGCCAGCAGCCTTTTGGTAAAGGCAGGGGGTTTATGGACTGAAGCTTTCTTT. It codes for CASSLLVKAGGLWTEAFF.

This clone was picked up one time. V is TRBV10-2 and J is TRBJ2-3; TRBD2 agrees at 8 bases. The V and J ends lost 2 bases and 2 bases, in that order; junction bases with no gene match: 6. The length of the CDR3 is 16 residues. Germline assignment: CDR1 WSHSY and CDR2 SAAADI. The CDR3 DNA follows: TGCGCCAGCAGTGAGAGGCGGGGGGCCTCCACAGATACGCAGTATTTT. Translating gives CASSERRGASTDTQYF.

The V call is TRBV4-3, the J call TRBJ2-2; 10 bases are shared with TRBD2. CDR1 is LGHNA and CDR2 is YSLEER in the germline V gene. The V and J ends lost 2 bases and 5 bases, in that order; junction bases with no gene match: 5. The CDR3 has 16 residues. CDR3 sequence (DNA): TGCGCCAGCAGCCAAAGCGGGGGGGTTGTAACCGGGGAGCTGTTTTTT. It specifies CASSQSGGVVTGELFF.

The rearrangement joins TRBV9 to TRBJ1-5, with D possibly matching TRBD1 (5 bases). The length of the CDR3 is 14 residues. Germline V gives CDR1 SGDLS, CDR2 YYNGEE. Trimming cost V 4 bases and J 3 bases, with 11 bases left between them. The CDR3 reads CASSLSGSNQPQHF. CDR3 nucleotides: TGTGCCAGCAGCTTGTCAGGGTCCAATCAGCCCCAGCATTTT.